These 14 T cell receptor beta chains originate from one sample sequenced in a study of T cells in localized non-small cell lung cancer. Using immunoSEQ multiplex PCR, the repertoire was profiled, and TCRdb retains in-frame clones only, with some absent. Found here are about 2,400 clones, approximately 20% of them singletons; the top ten hold about 9.4%. Here the sequenced sample was normal lung tissue next to the tumor, taken before any cancer treatment. The receptors stem from a male donor aged 60 or older with stage I squamous cell lung carcinoma.

The V gene is TRBV1, the J gene TRBJ2-7; the DNA was not compared with TRBD1, the D call given in the table. TRBV1 is a pseudogene. There are 16 residues in the CDR3. In DNA, the CDR3 is TGCGCCAGCAGCCAAGATCCCAGGGCCGGCTCCTACGAGCAGTACTTC. Amino acid sequence: CASSQDPRAGSYEQYF.

In this sample, this clone turned up a few times. The V and J genes are TRBV6-8 and TRBJ1-5; D unclear. V was pared by 0 bases and J by 0 bases, with 3 bases between. CDR3 size: 14 residues. CDR1 MNHGY and CDR2 SAAAGT come from the germline V gene. The CDR3 is CASSYSASNQPQHF. CDR3 bases: TGTGCCAGCAGTTACTCAGCTAGCAATCAGCCCCAGCATTTT.

By sample share, this clone is medium-sized (0.01 to 0.1%). The rearrangement joins TRBV6-8 to TRBJ1-1, with a weak D call TRBD1 (6 bases). This CDR3 is 16 amino acids long. Germline V gene lookup returns CDR1 MNHGY and CDR2 SAAAGT. Between the trimmed V and J ends, which lost 4 bases and 3 bases, there was a span of 18 bases. CDR3 in DNA: TGTGCCAGCAGTTCCAGTCGTCCGGGGGCAGACACTGAAGCTTTCTTT. Protein product: CASSSSRPGADTEAFF.

The V and J genes are TRBV9 and TRBJ1-1, with D perhaps TRBD1 (6 bases). V shed 6 bases and J shed 8 bases, with 14 bases lying between them. The CDR3 contains 12 residues. Per the germline V gene, CDR1 is SGDLS and CDR2 is YYNGEE. In DNA form, the CDR3 reads TGTGCCAGCATGGCAGGGGCCTTCGAAGCTTTCTTT. Protein sequence: CASMAGAFEAFF. Complete variable domain (other parts from reference TRBV9 and TRBJ1-1): DSGVTQTPKHLITATGQRVTLRCSPRSGDLSVYWYQQSLDQGLQFLIQYYNGEERAKGNILERFSAQQFPDLHSELNLSSLELGDSALYFCASMAGAFEAFFGQGTRLTVV.

The CDR3 DNA reads TGCGCCAGCAGCCAAGAGAACATTGATGAGCAGTTCTTC. This gives the protein CASSQENIDEQFF. The chain is built from TRBV4-1 and TRBJ2-1, with D unclear. Germline V gene sequence: CDR1 MGHRA, CDR2 YSYEKL. This CDR3 has 13 residues. The ends were cut back, 0 bases at V and 8 bases at J, with 8 bases in the middle.

This clone turned up a few times. J is TRBJ2-1 and V is TRBV29-1; 13 bases line up with TRBD2. V shed 4 bases and J 9 bases; nucleotides not matched to a gene: 6. The germline V gene encodes CDR1 SQVTM and CDR2 ANQGSEA. CDR3 length: 14 amino acids. CDR3 protein: CSVVRTSGRSEQFF. The CDR3 nucleotides read TGCAGCGTTGTGAGGACTAGCGGGAGATCTGAGCAGTTCTTC.

This clone was seen only a few times. The V call is TRBV19, the J call TRBJ1-5; D gene unclear. The CDR3 is 13 amino acids. Per germline, CDR1 LNHDA and CDR2 SQIVND (reference sequence). V was clipped by 6 bases and J by 3 bases, with 9 bases between them. The CDR3 DNA reads TGTGCCAGTAGCACGAGGGACAATCAGCCCCAGCATTTT. This codes for CASSTRDNQPQHF.

This clone has just a few counts. The chain carries TRBV6-8 and TRBJ1-1; the D is unclear. Trimming removed 5 bases at V and 0 bases at J, with 7 bases between. CDR1 MNHGY and CDR2 SAAAGT come from the germline V gene. This CDR3 is 13 amino acids long. The CDR3: CASSAHMNTEAFF. The CDR3 nucleotides are TGTGCCAGCAGTGCCCACATGAACACTGAAGCTTTCTTT.

V and J are TRBV6-8 and TRBJ2-1, with TRBD1 matching over 11 bases. The germline V gene has CDR1 MNHGY and CDR2 SAAAGT. The CDR3 length is 15 residues. Unmatched junction bases numbered 5, after V lost 4 bases and J lost 6 bases. The CDR3 region is CASSWTGGGFNEQFF. DNA for the CDR3: TGTGCCAGCAGTTGGACAGGGGGCGGGTTCAATGAGCAGTTCTTC.

This clone showed up just a few times. CDR3 region: CASHPGTGRNTEAFF. The CDR3, as DNA: TGTGCCAGCCACCCAGGGACAGGGAGGAACACTGAAGCTTTCTTT. The rearrangement uses TRBV11-3 and TRBJ1-1; 9 bases map to TRBD1. CDR3 length: 15 amino acids. The junction had 8 bases not matched to a gene; V was cut back by 8 bases and J by 1 base. Germline assignment: CDR1 SGHNT and CDR2 YENEEA.

This clone was observed a handful of times. This rearrangement joins TRBV19 to TRBJ1-1, with a weak D call TRBD1 (6 bases). Trimming pared 6 bases from V and 1 base from J, leaving 12 bases between. This CDR3 region has 14 residues. Germline CDR1 is LNHDA and CDR2 is SQIVND (reference sequence). CDR3 sequence reads: CASRGGLSNTEAFF. The DNA of the CDR3 is TGTGCCAGTAGAGGGGGGTTATCGAACACTGAAGCTTTCTTT. Combining the CDR3 with reference TRBV19 and TRBJ1-1 gives the whole variable domain DGGITQSPKYLFRKEGQNVTLSCEQNLNHDAMYWYRQDPGQGLRLIYYSQIVNDFQKGDIAEGYSVSREKKESFPLTVTSAQKNPTAFYLCASRGGLSNTEAFFGQGTRLTVV.

The table lists this clone with a count of one. This chain joins TRBV19 and TRBJ2-3; 7 positions match TRBD1. V lost 5 bases to trimming and J lost 7 bases; unmatched junction nucleotides: 6. The CDR3 spans 13 residues. The germline V gene encodes CDR1 LNHDA and CDR2 SQIVND (reference sequence). The CDR3 here is CASSVGTEYTQYF. The CDR3 DNA sequence: TGTGCCAGTAGTGTAGGGACAGAGTATACGCAGTATTTT.

This clone was counted between two and nine times. The chain carries TRBV18 and TRBJ2-4; D possibly uses TRBD1 or TRBD2 (5 bases each). Trimming took off 2 bases at V and 2 bases at J, with 7 bases between the two ends. Germline V gives CDR1 KGHSH, CDR2 LQKENI. The CDR3 spans 14 residues. Here the CDR3 reads CASSPGGTKNIQYF. The CDR3 nucleotides are TGTGCCAGCTCACCAGGGGGAACCAAAAACATTCAGTACTTC. Drawing the rest from reference TRBV18 and TRBJ2-4, the complete variable domain is NAGVMQNPRHLVRRRGQEARLRCSPMKGHSHVYWYRQLPEEGLKFMVYLQKENIIDESGMPKERFSAEFPKEGPSILRIQQVVRGDSAAYFCASSPGGTKNIQYFGAGTRLSVL.

The J gene is TRBJ2-1, the V gene TRBV2; TRBD2 might be the D (5 bases). The CDR3 is made up of 12 amino acids. Germline V lookup: CDR1 SNHLY, CDR2 FYNNEI. Trimming removed 4 bases at V and 13 bases at J, with 14 bases between. The CDR3, as DNA: TGTGCCAGCAGTGGACGGGAACTAGGACAGTTCTTC. Its protein product is CASSGRELGQFF.